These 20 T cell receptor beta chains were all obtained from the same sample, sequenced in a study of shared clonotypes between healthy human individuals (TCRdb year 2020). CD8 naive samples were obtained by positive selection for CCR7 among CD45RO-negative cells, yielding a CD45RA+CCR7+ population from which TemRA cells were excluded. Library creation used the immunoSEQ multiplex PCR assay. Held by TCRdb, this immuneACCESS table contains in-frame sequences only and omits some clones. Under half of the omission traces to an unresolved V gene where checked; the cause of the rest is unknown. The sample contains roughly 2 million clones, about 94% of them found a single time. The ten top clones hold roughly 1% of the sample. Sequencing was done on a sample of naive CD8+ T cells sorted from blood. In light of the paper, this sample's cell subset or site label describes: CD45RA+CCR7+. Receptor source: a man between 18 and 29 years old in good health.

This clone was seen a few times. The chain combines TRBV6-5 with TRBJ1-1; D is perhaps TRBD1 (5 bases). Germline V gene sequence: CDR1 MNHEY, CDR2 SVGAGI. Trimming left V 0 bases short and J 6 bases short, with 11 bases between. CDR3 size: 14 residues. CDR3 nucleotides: TGTGCCAGCAGTTACTCGGGAGGGGAGGCTGAAGCTTTCTTT. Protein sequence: CASSYSGGEAEAFF.

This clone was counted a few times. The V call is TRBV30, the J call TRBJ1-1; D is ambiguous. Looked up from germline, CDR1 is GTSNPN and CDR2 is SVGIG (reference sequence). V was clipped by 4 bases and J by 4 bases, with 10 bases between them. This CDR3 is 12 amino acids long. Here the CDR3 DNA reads TGTGCCTGGAACACGGGGAGCACTGAAGCTTTCTTT. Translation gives CAWNTGSTEAFF. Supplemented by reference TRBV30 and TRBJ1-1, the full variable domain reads SQTIHQWPATLVQPVGSPLSLECTVEGTSNPNLYWYRQAAGRGLQLLFYSVGIGQISSEVPQNLSASRPQDRQFILSSKKLLLSDSGFYLCAWNTGSTEAFFGQGTRLTVV.

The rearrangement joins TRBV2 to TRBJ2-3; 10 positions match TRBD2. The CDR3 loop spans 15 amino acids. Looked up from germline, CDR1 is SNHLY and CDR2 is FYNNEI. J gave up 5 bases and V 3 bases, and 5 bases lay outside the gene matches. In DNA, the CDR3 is TGTGCCAGCAGTGATGGAGCGGGAGGGGTAGATACGCAGTATTTT. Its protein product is CASSDGAGGVDTQYF.

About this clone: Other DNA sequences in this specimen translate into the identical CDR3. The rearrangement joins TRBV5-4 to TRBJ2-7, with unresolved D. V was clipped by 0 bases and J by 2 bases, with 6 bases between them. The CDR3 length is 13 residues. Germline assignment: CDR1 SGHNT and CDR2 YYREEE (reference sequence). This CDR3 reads CASSLDNPYEQYF. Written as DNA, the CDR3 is TGTGCCAGCAGCTTGGACAATCCCTACGAGCAGTACTTC.

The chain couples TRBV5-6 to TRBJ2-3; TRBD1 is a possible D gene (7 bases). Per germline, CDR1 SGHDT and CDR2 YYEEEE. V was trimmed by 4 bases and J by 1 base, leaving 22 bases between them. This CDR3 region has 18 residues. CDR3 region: CASSETGGGYYRTDTQYF. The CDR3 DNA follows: TGTGCCAGCAGCGAAACAGGAGGGGGCTATTACCGCACAGATACGCAGTATTTT.

The CDR3 sequence: CASSDSGQSYEQYF. Here the CDR3 DNA reads TGTGCCAGCAGCGACTCGGGACAGTCCTACGAGCAGTACTTC. This chain uses TRBV7-9 with TRBJ2-7; 7 bases line up with TRBD1. V shed 5 bases, J shed 1 base, and the junction held 5 bases outside the gene matches. This CDR3 contains 14 residues. The germline gives CDR1 SEHNR, CDR2 FQNEAQ (reference sequence).

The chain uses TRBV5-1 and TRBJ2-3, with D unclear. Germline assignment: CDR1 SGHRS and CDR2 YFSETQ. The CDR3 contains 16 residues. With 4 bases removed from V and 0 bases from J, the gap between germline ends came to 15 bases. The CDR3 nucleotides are TGCGCCAGCAGCGGGGTAGTTTTGAGTAGCACAGATACGCAGTATTTT. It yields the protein CASSGVVLSSTDTQYF.

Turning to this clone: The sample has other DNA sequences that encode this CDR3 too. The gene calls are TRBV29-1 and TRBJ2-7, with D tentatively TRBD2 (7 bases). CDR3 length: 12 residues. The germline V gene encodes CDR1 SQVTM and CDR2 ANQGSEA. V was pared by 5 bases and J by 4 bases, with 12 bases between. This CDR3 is CSVLGGAYEQYF. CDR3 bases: TGCAGCGTTTTAGGGGGGGCGTACGAGCAGTACTTC.

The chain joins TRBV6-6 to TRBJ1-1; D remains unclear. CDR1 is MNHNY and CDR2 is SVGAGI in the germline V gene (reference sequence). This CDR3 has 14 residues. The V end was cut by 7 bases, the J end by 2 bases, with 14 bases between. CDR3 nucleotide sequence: TGTGCCAGCAAACTCTCCGCCTCAAACACTGAAGCTTTCTTT. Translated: CASKLSASNTEAFF.

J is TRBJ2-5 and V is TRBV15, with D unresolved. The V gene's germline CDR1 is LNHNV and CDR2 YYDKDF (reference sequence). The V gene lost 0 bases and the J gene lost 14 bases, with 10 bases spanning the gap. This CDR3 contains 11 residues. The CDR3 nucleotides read TGTGCCACCAGCAGAGAAGGCACGATTTACTTC. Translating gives CATSREGTIYF.

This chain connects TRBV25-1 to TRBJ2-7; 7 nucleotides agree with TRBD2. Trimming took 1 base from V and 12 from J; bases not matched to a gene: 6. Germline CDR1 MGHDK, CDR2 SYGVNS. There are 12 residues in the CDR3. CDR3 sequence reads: CASSEFKGLLYF. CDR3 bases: TGTGCCAGCAGTGAATTTAAGGGACTACTGTACTTC.

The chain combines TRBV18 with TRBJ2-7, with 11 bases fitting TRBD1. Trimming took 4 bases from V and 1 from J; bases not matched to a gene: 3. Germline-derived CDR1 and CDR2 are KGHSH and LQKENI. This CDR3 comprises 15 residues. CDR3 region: CASSQDRGLSYEQYF. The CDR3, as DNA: TGTGCCAGCTCACAGGACAGGGGGCTGTCCTACGAGCAGTACTTC.

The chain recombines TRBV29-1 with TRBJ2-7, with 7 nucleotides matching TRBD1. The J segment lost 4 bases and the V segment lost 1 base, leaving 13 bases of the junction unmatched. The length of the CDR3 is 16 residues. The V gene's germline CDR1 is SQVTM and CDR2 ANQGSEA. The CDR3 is CSVEGSTGVNSYEQYF. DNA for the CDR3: TGCAGCGTTGAAGGTAGTACAGGGGTGAATTCTTACGAGCAGTACTTC.

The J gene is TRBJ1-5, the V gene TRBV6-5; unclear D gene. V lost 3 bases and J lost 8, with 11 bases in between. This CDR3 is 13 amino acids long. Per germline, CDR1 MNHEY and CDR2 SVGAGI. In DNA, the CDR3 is TGTGCCAGCAGTTATTTCCTAGGAGAGCCCCAGCATTTT. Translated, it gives CASSYFLGEPQHF.

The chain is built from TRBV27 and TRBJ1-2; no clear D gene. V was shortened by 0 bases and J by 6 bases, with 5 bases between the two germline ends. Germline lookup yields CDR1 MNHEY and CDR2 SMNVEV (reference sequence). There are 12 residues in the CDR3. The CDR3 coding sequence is TGTGCCAGCAGTTTATCACCCGATGGCTACACCTTC. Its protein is CASSLSPDGYTF.

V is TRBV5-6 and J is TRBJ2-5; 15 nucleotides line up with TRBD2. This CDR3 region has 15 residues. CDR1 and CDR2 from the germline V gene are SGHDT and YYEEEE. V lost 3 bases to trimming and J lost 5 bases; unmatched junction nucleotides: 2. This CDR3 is CASSSGTSGRETQYF. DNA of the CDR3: TGTGCCAGCAGCTCCGGGACTAGCGGGAGGGAGACCCAGTACTTC.

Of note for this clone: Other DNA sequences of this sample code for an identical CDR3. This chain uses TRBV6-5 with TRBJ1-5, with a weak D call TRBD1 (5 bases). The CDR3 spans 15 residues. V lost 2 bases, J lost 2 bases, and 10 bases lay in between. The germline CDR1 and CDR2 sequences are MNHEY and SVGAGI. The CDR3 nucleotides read TGTGCCAGCAGTTACGGGCAGGGTGGCAATCAGCCCCAGCATTTT. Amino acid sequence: CASSYGQGGNQPQHF.

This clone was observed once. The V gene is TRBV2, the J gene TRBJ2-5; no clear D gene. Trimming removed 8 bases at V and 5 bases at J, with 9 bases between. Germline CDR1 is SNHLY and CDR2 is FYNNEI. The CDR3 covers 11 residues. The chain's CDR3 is CASRVGETQYF. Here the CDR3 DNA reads TGTGCCAGCCGCGTGGGGGAGACCCAGTACTTC.

The CDR3 protein is CASSEGLLGTEAFF. CDR3 coding DNA: TGTGCCAGCAGTGAGGGGCTTCTAGGGACTGAAGCTTTCTTT. The chain is built from TRBV2 and TRBJ1-1; D is possibly TRBD1 (5 bases). V lost 3 bases to trimming and J lost 5 bases, with 13 bases between them. CDR3 size: 14 residues. Per germline, CDR1 SNHLY and CDR2 FYNNEI.

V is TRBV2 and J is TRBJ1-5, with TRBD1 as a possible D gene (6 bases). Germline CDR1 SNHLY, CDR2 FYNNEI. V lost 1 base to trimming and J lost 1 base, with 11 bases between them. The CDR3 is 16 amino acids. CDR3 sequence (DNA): TGTGCCAGCAGTGAAGAGTGGACAGAAAGCAATCAGCCCCAGCATTTT. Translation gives CASSEEWTESNQPQHF.